A selection of T cell receptor beta chains follows, all from one sample in a study of blood T cell repertoires in COVID-19. The method was immunoSEQ multiplex PCR; TCRdb's version includes in-frame clones alone and lacks a portion of them. The sample has 150,000 to 200,000 clones; about 90% are singletons. The sample consisted of peripheral blood. The receptors derive from a man aged 25 to 40 with COVID-19, enrolled during active disease. The conserved cysteine and the conserved F or W are not part of the CDR3 here. A D gene is named only where the DNA matches it firmly. The size of a clone is reported for some rows only, either as once, few or many, or as a class for expanded clones.

NA NA TRBJ2-5 TRBV3-1/TRBV3-2 11 ASSQGRGETQY
NA NA TRBJ1-2 TRBV4-1 12 ASSQEGGADGYT
few NA TRBJ1-1 TRBV5-4 12 ASTVGGQNTEAF
NA NA TRBJ2-1 TRBV19 13 ASSMGLSSYNEQF
NA TRBD2 TRBJ2-5 TRBV6-2/TRBV6-3 15 ASSYSGTSGDPETQY
NA NA TRBJ1-4 TRBV2 9 ASSPGGKLF
NA NA TRBJ2-7 TRBV18 15 ASTQSRVSWRDGEQY
NA NA TRBJ1-2 TRBV30 12 AWSGTGANYGYT
NA NA TRBJ1-2 TRBV6-5 11 ASRETGYYGYT
NA NA TRBJ1-2 TRBV6-2/TRBV6-3 10 ASSEGGGGYT
few NA TRBJ1-2 TRBV27 11 ASHDGGVYGYT
once TRBD1 TRBJ1-4 TRBV7-2 13 ASSLGDRAGEKLF
NA NA TRBJ2-6 TRBV5-1 13 ASSYRTAGANVLT
NA TRBD1 TRBJ2-1 TRBV7-2 13 ASSPSGGSYNEQF
NA TRBD1 TRBJ2-3 TRBV5-1 12 ASSPGQGTDTQY
NA TRBD1 TRBJ1-2 TRBV29-1 13 SVLPGGGPGLGYT
NA TRBD2 TRBJ2-3 TRBV4-3 16 ASSQGPPRGAGGGTQY
NA NA TRBJ2-7 TRBV6-4 11 ASSRYTGSEQY
NA NA TRBJ1-1 TRBV5-6 12 ASSLRGAGTEAF
NA NA TRBJ1-4 TRBV18 13 ASSPTVPPGEKLF
NA NA TRBJ1-2 TRBV29-1 11 SVGGAANYGYT
NA NA TRBJ2-7 TRBV4-3 12 ASSLQTQASEQY
NA TRBD2 TRBJ2-3 TRBV5-1 16 ASSLGSGGHTSTDTQY
NA NA TRBJ2-3 TRBV18 11 ASSADRRDTQY
NA NA TRBJ1-2 TRBV4-1 12 ASSQPGQQDGYT
NA TRBD1 TRBJ2-1 TRBV7-7 13 ASSQNRGLYNEQF
NA TRBD2 TRBJ2-3 TRBV5-6 15 ASSTPLLGLAEDTQY
NA NA TRBJ2-3 TRBV4-3 13 ASSQARTSTDTQY
NA TRBD1 TRBJ2-5 TRBV30 11 AWTKTGRETQY